The clone carrying this TCR beta chain was seen more than once but under ten times. Its specificity is unknown. One junction end disagrees with the germline gene, perhaps due to a read error. This sample is drawn from a study of beta chain features in type 1 diabetes. CDR1 and CDR2 (germline): SGHTA, FQGNSA. The CDR3 loop spans 16 amino acids. Study-level findings and limits: A closer apparent resemblance between naive, central memory and Treg TCRB repertoires was seen in patients than in healthy donors. In every one of the four CD4+ subsets, TCRB CDR3s were moderately but significantly shorter in Type 1 diabetes patients. In patients and controls equally, PCR might favor templates that are shorter.

The sequenced template was cDNA made from the entire isolated RNA. Libraries were prepared by immunoSEQ multiplex PCR; TCRdb keeps only in-frame clonotypes and omits some of them. Of about 640,000 clones in the sample, roughly 12% were seen once. Cell sorting via CD45RO/CCR7/CD25/CD127/CD95/CD27 was performed to obtain CD4+ naive, central memory, regulatory and stem cell-like memory cells. Each population that was sorted was more than 95% pure. The chain joins TRBV7-2 to TRBJ2-3; D tentatively fits TRBD1 or TRBD2 (5 bases each). Sequencing was performed on naive CD4+ T cells from blood. The sequence was obtained from a man aged 30-40 years with type 1 diabetes. The CDR3 nucleotides are TGTGCCAGCAGCGTAGCCGGGACCCGCATGGTAGATACGCAGTATTTT. Its translation: CASSVAGTRMVDTQYF.